The rows below give T cell receptor beta chains drawn from one sample of a study of T cell clones after liver transplantation. Only in-frame clones appear in the TCRdb table, and some are missing; sequencing was by immunoSEQ multiplex PCR. The sample lists about 68,000 clones; over 90% were seen once. This specimen was CD4+ T cells from blood, taken less than 26 months after liver transplant. The receptors shown here come from a human patient who received a liver transplant. Some T cells could come from the graft donor. Each CDR3 is given with its conserved first and last residue. Each record gives: D gene, J gene, clone size, CDR3 length, V gene, CDR3 protein, CDR3 DNA. A D gene is named only where the DNA matches it firmly. Clone size is not always given. Where it is, it says once, few, many or a class for expanded clones.

D: NA; J: TRBJ2-5; size: NA; length: 11; V: TRBV12-5; CDR3: CASGLVETQYF; DNA: TGTGCTAGTGGTTTGGTGGAGACCCAGTACTTC
D: NA; J: TRBJ2-3; size: NA; length: 13; V: TRBV6-4; CDR3: CASSTGTRDTQYF; DNA: TGTGCCAGCAGCACCGGGACTCGCGATACGCAGTATTTT
D: NA; J: TRBJ1-2; size: NA; length: 14; V: TRBV19; CDR3: CASSGLQVSYGYTF; DNA: TGTGCCAGTAGTGGTCTCCAAGTCAGCTATGGCTACACCTTC
D: TRBD2; J: TRBJ2-3; size: NA; length: 18; V: TRBV11-2; CDR3: CASSRGSPSGRGTDTQYF; DNA: TGTGCCAGCAGCCGGGGGAGCCCCAGCGGGAGGGGCACAGATACGCAGTATTTT
D: TRBD1; J: TRBJ1-2; size: once; length: 15; V: TRBV6-1; CDR3: CASSEMRTGVYGYTF; DNA: TGTGCCAGCAGTGAAATGAGGACAGGGGTCTATGGCTACACCTTC
D: NA; J: TRBJ2-7; size: NA; length: 15; V: TRBV7-2; CDR3: CASSLDASETYEQYF; DNA: TGTGCCAGCAGCTTAGATGCGAGCGAGACCTACGAGCAGTACTTC
D: TRBD2; J: TRBJ2-1; size: NA; length: 15; V: TRBV15; CDR3: CATSKLAGPLNEQFF; DNA: TGTGCCACCAGCAAACTAGCGGGCCCTTTAAATGAGCAGTTCTTC
D: TRBD2; J: TRBJ2-2; size: NA; length: 15; V: TRBV7-9; CDR3: CASSLVSGLAEELFF; DNA: TGTGCCAGCAGCTTAGTGTCCGGACTAGCGGAGGAGCTGTTTTTT
D: TRBD1; J: TRBJ2-7; size: NA; length: 14; V: TRBV9; CDR3: CASSSTGSLYEQYF; DNA: TGTGCCAGCAGCTCGACAGGGAGTCTCTACGAGCAGTACTTC
D: NA; J: TRBJ2-3; size: NA; length: 13; V: TRBV19; CDR3: CASSIGSTDTQYF; DNA: TGTGCCAGTAGTATAGGTAGCACAGATACGCAGTATTTT
D: TRBD2; J: TRBJ2-1; size: few; length: 14; V: TRBV15; CDR3: CATSPGLGRNEQFF; DNA: TGTGCCACCAGCCCGGGACTAGGAAGGAATGAGCAGTTCTTC
D: NA; J: TRBJ2-1; size: NA; length: 14; V: TRBV5-1; CDR3: CASSLGGSGDEQFF; DNA: TGCGCCAGCAGCTTGGGTGGTAGCGGCGATGAGCAGTTCTTC
D: NA; J: TRBJ2-1; size: NA; length: 15; V: TRBV4-1; CDR3: CASSQDVLRRGEQFF; DNA: TGCGCCAGCAGCCAAGATGTTTTGCGCCGGGGCGAGCAGTTCTTC
D: NA; J: TRBJ2-5; size: NA; length: 13; V: TRBV5-1; CDR3: CASSFGAQETQYF; DNA: TGCGCCAGCAGCTTCGGGGCTCAAGAGACCCAGTACTTC
D: TRBD2; J: TRBJ2-1; size: NA; length: 15; V: TRBV6-1; CDR3: CASSEGLAGGSEQFF; DNA: TGTGCCAGCAGTGAAGGACTAGCGGGAGGTAGCGAGCAGTTCTTC
D: NA; J: TRBJ1-1; size: NA; length: 13; V: TRBV11-3; CDR3: CASTLDSRAEAFF; DNA: TGTGCCAGCACTCTCGACTCCAGGGCCGAAGCTTTCTTT
D: TRBD2; J: TRBJ2-1; size: NA; length: 15; V: TRBV7-3; CDR3: CASSLIAGPYNEQFF; DNA: TGTGCCAGCAGCCTGATAGCGGGACCGTACAATGAGCAGTTCTTC
D: TRBD2; J: TRBJ2-1; size: NA; length: 14; V: TRBV10-3; CDR3: CAIRAAGVRNEQFF; DNA: TGTGCCATCAGGGCAGCGGGAGTGCGCAATGAGCAGTTCTTC
D: NA; J: TRBJ2-1; size: NA; length: 14; V: TRBV15; CDR3: CATSRDSWYNEQFF; DNA: TGTGCCACCAGCAGAGATTCCTGGTACAATGAGCAGTTCTTC
D: TRBD2; J: TRBJ2-5; size: NA; length: 14; V: TRBV11-2; CDR3: CASSLWGGQETQYF; DNA: TGTGCCAGCAGCCTATGGGGAGGGCAAGAGACCCAGTACTTC
D: TRBD1; J: TRBJ2-3; size: NA; length: 19; V: TRBV5-1; CDR3: CASSLGAAVGGKGTDTQYF; DNA: TGCGCCAGCAGCTTGGGCGCGGCGGTAGGGGGCAAAGGCACAGATACGCAGTATTTT
D: TRBD2; J: TRBJ2-3; size: NA; length: 15; V: TRBV5-5; CDR3: CASSWGLAGDGTQYF; DNA: TGTGCCAGCAGCTGGGGACTAGCGGGAGATGGTACGCAGTATTTT
D: NA; J: TRBJ1-4; size: NA; length: 14; V: TRBV2; CDR3: CASSGVTGNEKLFF; DNA: TGTGCCAGCAGTGGGGTGACGGGCAATGAAAAACTGTTTTTT
D: TRBD2; J: TRBJ2-5; size: once; length: 14; V: TRBV10-2; CDR3: CASGWTSGRETQYF; DNA: TGCGCCAGCGGGTGGACTAGCGGGAGGGAGACCCAGTACTTC
D: NA; J: TRBJ2-2; size: NA; length: 16; V: TRBV7-9; CDR3: CASSLTRGWNTGELFF; DNA: TGTGCCAGCAGCTTAACCAGGGGCTGGAACACCGGGGAGCTGTTTTTT
D: NA; J: TRBJ2-1; size: once; length: 15; V: TRBV5-8; CDR3: CASSPRQARNNEQFF; DNA: TGTGCCAGCAGCCCACGCCAGGCCAGGAACAATGAGCAGTTCTTC
D: NA; J: TRBJ2-7; size: NA; length: 11; V: TRBV5-5; CDR3: CASSSFYEQYF; DNA: TGTGCCAGCAGCTCCTTCTACGAGCAGTACTTC
D: TRBD2; J: TRBJ2-3; size: NA; length: 15; V: TRBV7-2; CDR3: CASSLDGGRGDTQYF; DNA: TGTGCCAGCAGCTTAGACGGCGGGAGGGGAGATACGCAGTATTTT
D: TRBD1; J: TRBJ1-5; size: NA; length: 15; V: TRBV5-1; CDR3: CASSPGQGRNQPQHF; DNA: TGCGCCAGCAGCCCCGGACAGGGAAGAAATCAGCCCCAGCATTTT
D: NA; J: TRBJ2-1; size: NA; length: 16; V: TRBV21-1; CDR3: CASSGEPGSSDNEQFF; DNA: TGTGCCAGCAGCGGCGAACCGGGGTCCTCAGACAATGAGCAGTTCTTC
D: NA; J: TRBJ2-5; size: NA; length: 14; V: TRBV14; CDR3: CASSRLGLGETQYF; DNA: TGTGCCAGCAGTCGTCTCGGGCTAGGAGAGACCCAGTACTTC
D: TRBD1; J: TRBJ2-5; size: NA; length: 15; V: TRBV28; CDR3: CASSLAGTGRETQYF; DNA: TGTGCCAGCAGTTTGGCCGGGACAGGGCGTGAGACCCAGTACTTC
D: NA; J: TRBJ2-3; size: NA; length: 12; V: TRBV2; CDR3: CASSLEGDTQYF; DNA: TGTGCCAGCAGCCTTGAGGGGGATACGCAGTATTTT
D: NA; J: TRBJ2-5; size: NA; length: 19; V: TRBV11-2; CDR3: CASSSRARQPLIGQETQYF; DNA: TGTGCCAGCAGCTCCCGGGCCCGCCAGCCGTTAATTGGGCAAGAGACCCAGTACTTC
D: TRBD1; J: TRBJ2-5; size: NA; length: 14; V: TRBV7-7; CDR3: CASSFGQGGETQYF; DNA: TGTGCTAGCAGCTTCGGACAGGGCGGTGAGACCCAGTACTTC
D: NA; J: TRBJ1-2; size: NA; length: 14; V: TRBV7-2; CDR3: CASSSGRPNYGYTF; DNA: TGTGCCAGCAGCTCGGGACGCCCGAACTATGGCTACACCTTC
D: NA; J: TRBJ1-6; size: NA; length: 13; V: TRBV6-5; CDR3: CASSSHGDSPLHF; DNA: TGTGCCAGCAGTTCTCACGGTGATTCACCCCTCCACTTT
D: NA; J: TRBJ2-7; size: once; length: 16; V: TRBV4-1; CDR3: CASSLGYRDGAYEQYF; DNA: TGCGCCAGCAGCCTCGGATACCGGGACGGCGCCTACGAGCAGTACTTC
D: NA; J: TRBJ2-5; size: few; length: 14; V: TRBV9; CDR3: CASSELRGGETQYF; DNA: TGTGCCAGCAGCGAGTTGAGAGGCGGTGAGACCCAGTACTTC
D: NA; J: TRBJ1-2; size: NA; length: 13; V: TRBV10-3; CDR3: CASLQENYYGYTF; DNA: TGTGCCAGCTTACAGGAAAACTACTATGGCTACACCTTC
D: NA; J: TRBJ2-5; size: few; length: 14; V: TRBV2; CDR3: CASSGLGGVAAQYF; DNA: TGTGCCAGCAGTGGTTTAGGGGGGGTAGCGGCCCAGTACTTC
D: TRBD1; J: TRBJ2-6; size: few; length: 17; V: TRBV15; CDR3: CATSMGTADSGANVLTF; DNA: TGTGCCACCAGCATGGGGACAGCAGACTCTGGGGCCAACGTCCTGACTTTC
D: TRBD1; J: TRBJ1-2; size: NA; length: 13; V: TRBV19; CDR3: CASSRGQDYGYTF; DNA: TGTGCCAGTAGTCGGGGACAGGACTATGGCTACACCTTC
D: NA; J: TRBJ2-7; size: NA; length: 13; V: TRBV11-1; CDR3: CASKGGARDEQYF; DNA: TGTGCCAGCAAAGGGGGGGCAAGGGACGAGCAGTACTTC
D: TRBD2; J: TRBJ2-5; size: NA; length: 15; V: TRBV5-4; CDR3: CASSTTSGSKETQYF; DNA: TGTGCCAGCAGCACGACTAGCGGGAGTAAAGAGACCCAGTACTTC
D: TRBD1; J: TRBJ1-2; size: NA; length: 14; V: TRBV5-1; CDR3: CASSYTGVVDGYTF; DNA: TGCGCCAGCAGCTATACAGGGGTCGTGGATGGCTACACCTTC
D: NA; J: TRBJ2-7; size: NA; length: 14; V: TRBV27; CDR3: CASSLRTLGYEQYF; DNA: TGTGCCAGCAGTTTACGGACTCTCGGCTACGAGCAGTACTTC
D: NA; J: TRBJ1-1; size: NA; length: 13; V: TRBV5-1; CDR3: CASSFGEDTEAFF; DNA: TGCGCCAGCAGCTTCGGGGAGGACACTGAAGCTTTCTTT
D: TRBD2; J: TRBJ2-3; size: NA; length: 16; V: TRBV28; CDR3: CASSTTSGRRTDTQYF; DNA: TGTGCCAGCAGTACGACTAGCGGGAGGCGCACAGATACGCAGTATTTT
D: NA; J: TRBJ2-7; size: NA; length: 16; V: TRBV4-3; CDR3: CASSQVGNDPAYEQYF; DNA: TGCGCCAGCAGCCAAGTTGGGAACGACCCAGCCTACGAGCAGTACTTC
D: NA; J: TRBJ1-1; size: NA; length: 14; V: TRBV25-1; CDR3: CASSEFQGMTEAFF; DNA: TGTGCCAGCAGTGAATTTCAGGGGATGACTGAAGCTTTCTTT
D: TRBD2; J: TRBJ2-7; size: NA; length: 16; V: TRBV7-9; CDR3: CASSLGSGGPGYEQYF; DNA: TGTGCCAGCAGCTTAGGTTCGGGAGGGCCGGGTTACGAGCAGTACTTC
D: NA; J: TRBJ1-1; size: few; length: 15; V: TRBV27; CDR3: CASSLAGPGYTEAFF; DNA: TGTGCCAGCAGTTTGGCAGGGCCTGGGTACACTGAAGCTTTCTTT
D: NA; J: TRBJ1-5; size: NA; length: 15; V: TRBV19; CDR3: CASSIGQGINQPQHF; DNA: TGTGCCAGTAGTATCGGCCAGGGCATAAATCAGCCCCAGCATTTT
D: NA; J: TRBJ2-1; size: once; length: 16; V: TRBV28; CDR3: CASSSGGQRPYNEQFF; DNA: TGTGCCAGCAGTTCGGGCGGCCAGCGGCCCTACAATGAGCAGTTCTTC
D: NA; J: TRBJ1-3; size: few; length: 13; V: TRBV9; CDR3: CASSPISGNTIYF; DNA: TGTGCCAGCAGCCCCATATCTGGAAACACCATATATTTT
D: NA; J: TRBJ1-2; size: few; length: 15; V: TRBV5-1; CDR3: CASSLDAGSNYGYTF; DNA: TGCGCCAGCAGCTTGGATGCTGGATCCAACTATGGCTACACCTTC